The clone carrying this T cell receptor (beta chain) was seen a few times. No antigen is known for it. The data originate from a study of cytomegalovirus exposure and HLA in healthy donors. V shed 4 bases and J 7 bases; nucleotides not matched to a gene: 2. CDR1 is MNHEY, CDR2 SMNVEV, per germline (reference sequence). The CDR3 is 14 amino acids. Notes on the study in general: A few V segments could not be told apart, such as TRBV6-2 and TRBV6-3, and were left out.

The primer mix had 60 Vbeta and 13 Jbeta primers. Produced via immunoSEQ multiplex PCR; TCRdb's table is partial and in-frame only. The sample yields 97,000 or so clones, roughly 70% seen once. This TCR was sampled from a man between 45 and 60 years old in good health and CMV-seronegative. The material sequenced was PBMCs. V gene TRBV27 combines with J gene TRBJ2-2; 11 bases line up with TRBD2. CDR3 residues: CASSSLAGGGELFF. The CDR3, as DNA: TGTGCCAGCAGTTCTCTAGCGGGGGGCGGGGAGCTGTTTTTT.